This T cell receptor (beta chain) came from a study of CD8+ T cells in alopecia areata. This clone appeared a few times. cDNA reverse transcribed from extracted RNA served as the sequencing template. Some clones are missing from TCRdb's copy, which holds only in-frame ones; the method was immunoSEQ multiplex PCR. The sample shows 140,000 to 150,000 clones, around 58% of them seen only once. V lost 2 bases to trimming and J lost 0 bases, with 0 bases between them. CDR1 is LGHNT, CDR2 FRNRAP, per germline. There are 12 residues in the CDR3. The clonotype was recovered from a human donor with alopecia areata. This chain connects TRBV12-5 to TRBJ2-3; D gene uncertain. The material sequenced was CD4+ T cells sorted from blood, taken at week 0. As DNA, the CDR3 is TGTGCTAGTGGTTTGAGCACAGATACGCAGTATTTT. This gives the protein CASGLSTDTQYF.